Sequencing of this TCR beta chain was carried out in a study of T cells after yellow fever vaccination. This clonotype turned up a few times. Its cognate antigen is unknown. Study results and limitations: A weaker secondary response peaked on day 5, the primary on day 15. FACS-sorted repertoires could harbor abundant contaminating bulk-population clonotypes.

The CDR3 covers 20 residues. Germline lookup yields CDR1 MNHEY and CDR2 SVGEGT. Losses at the gene ends were 4 bases for V and 4 bases for J; bases not matched to a gene: 19. Each CDR3 protein is one row after TCRdb ran MiXCR on the 5' RACE reads. This table holds approximately 300,000 distinct CDR3 sequences, 10% to 15% found once. The TCR was taken from a young man who received the YFV17D yellow fever vaccine. The sequenced sample was CD4+ T cells sorted from PBMCs, obtained 45 days after the yellow fever booster vaccination. The chain combines TRBV6-2 or TRBV6-3 with TRBJ2-3; 11 bases map to TRBD2. The CDR3 loop reads CASSSLQGKVTSGSSDTQYF. Here the CDR3 DNA reads TGTGCCAGCAGTTCGCTCCAGGGGAAGGTCACTAGCGGGAGCTCAGATACGCAGTATTTT.